In its sample, the clone carrying this T cell receptor (beta chain) was seen many times. Antigen unknown. These data are taken from a study of Graves' ophthalmopathy and Graves' hyperthyroidism. General observations from the study: Ophthalmopathy progression was predicted with under 71% sensitivity and about 72% specificity.

CDR3 regions of TCR beta were amplified from RNA transcripts. An opening RT-PCR round employed HTBI primers and preceded a second-round multiplex PCR. TCRdb itself ran the multiplex PCR reads through MiXCR, one entry per CDR3 protein. The sample yields 300,000 to 400,000 distinct CDR3 sequences, about a sixth seen once. Diagnostic conclusions were grounded in clinical symptoms, serum thyroxine, TRAb, thyroid ultrasound and orbital computed tomography. The V gene's germline CDR1 is MRHNA and CDR2 SNTAGT. With 6 bases removed from V and 6 bases from J, the gap between germline ends came to 9 bases. This CDR3 has 13 residues.

What was sequenced was peripheral blood. V gene TRBV6-4 combines with J gene TRBJ1-6, with D perhaps TRBD1 (6 bases). The receptor's source is an adult man with Graves' ophthalmopathy. CDR3 protein: CASRRDTNSPLHF. The CDR3, as DNA: TGTGCCAGCAGACGGGACACTAATTCACCCCTCCACTTT.